This note documents a single TCR beta chain sequence. This sample was included in a study of blood T cell repertoires in COVID-19. In the study overall: Material from acute and convalescent COVID-19 was sourced from the United States, Italy and Spain. Sources were T cells, B-cell-depleted T cells, or PBMCs; the material itself was cDNA or gDNA.

As originally analysed: Amplified reference gene primers provided the basis for estimating nucleated cell counts. Repertoires were generated with immunoSEQ multiplex PCR, while TCRdb's copy carries only in-frame clones and drops some. The V and J calls and clone size were taken over from that table, and D and trimming were inferred from the DNA. The data show 65,000 to 90,000 clones, about 72% seen once. This CDR3 comprises 16 residues. Deletions cut 3 bases from V and 6 bases from J, with 21 bases between. Germline V gene lookup returns CDR1 LNHDA and CDR2 SQIVND (reference sequence). The sequence was collected from a man between 65 and 85 years old with active or convalescent COVID-19. The chain employs TRBV19 and TRBJ2-7; tentative D call: TRBD1 (6 bases). Sequencing input: peripheral blood. CDR3 nucleotides: TGTGCCAGTAGTATTAAAGATTCCAGGGGCCGGGCCGAGCAGTACTTC. Translation gives CASSIKDSRGRAEQYF.